This paragraph covers one TCR beta chain sequence. This record comes from a study of blood T cell repertoires in COVID-19. On the study more broadly: Samples of COVID-19 (acute and convalescent) were obtained from the United States, Italy and Spain.

Profiled with immunoSEQ multiplex PCR; TCRdb holds only in-frame clones, not every one. This sample yields 200,000 to 250,000 clones, of which 75% to 85% are seen a single time; approximately 7.5% belongs to the top ten. The germline V gene encodes CDR1 ENHRY and CDR2 SYGVKD. The CDR3 has 15 residues. The V end was cut by 0 bases, the J end by 10 bases, with 16 bases between. The genes are TRBV10-3 and TRBJ2-1, with a possible D match to TRBD1 (6 bases). This clonotype originated in a woman aged 80 or over with COVID-19, enrolled during active disease. The sample was peripheral blood. The chain's CDR3 is CAISESSRGHPEQFF. For the CDR3, the DNA is TGTGCCATCAGTGAGTCCTCCAGGGGCCACCCCGAGCAGTTCTTC.